Listed here is a single T cell receptor beta chain. At least ten counts were recorded for this clonotype. Its antigen is currently not known. The sample holds no much larger clone one base away, and base qualities are not on file. The sample originates from a study of regulatory T cells in long-lasting Graves disease (dated by TCRdb to about 2021). Background for the entire study: Newly diagnosed Graves' disease patients had taken antithyroid drugs for less than 3 months. A total of around 35 samples were covered by TCR sequencing, comprising around 13 persistent and about 20 newly diagnosed Graves' disease patients. The study was conducted in China and was registered as a clinical trial. Peripheral blood TCR sequencing and RNA sequencing compared persistent Graves' disease patients with newly diagnosed Graves' disease patients. Results the study describes overall, beyond this receptor: Only the TCR beta chain was sequenced and analyzed. The authors acknowledged the small sample size as a limitation that may reduce accuracy. Compared with newly diagnosed patients, patients with persistent Graves' disease had lower TCR Shannon entropy and fewer highly expanded clones, which suggests clonal expansion. The study examined only peripheral blood because the primary lesion, thyroid tissue, could not be accessed. Persistent patients shared more public clonotypes among themselves (fewer than 3,000) than newly diagnosed patients did (nearly 1,000). Persistent disease showed preferential use of TRBV28, TRBJ1-2 and TRBJ2-5, whereas newly diagnosed disease favored TRBV20-1 and TRBJ2-1.

The time point label of this sample denotes: newly diagnosed GD, antithyroid drugs for less than 3 months. RNA was extracted from PBMCs in TRIzol for both TCR sequencing and RNA sequencing. The diagnosis of Graves' disease followed American Thyroid Association guidelines. Patients were recruited from an endocrinology department in Xi'an, China. From each patient, approximately 10 milliliters of peripheral blood was collected into an EDTA anticoagulant tube. PBMCs were isolated by Ficoll Paque Plus density gradient separation without further T cell sorting. An Agilent 2100 Bioanalyzer and agarose gel were used to check RNA quality, and a NanoDrop 2000 was used to measure RNA concentration. V lost 4 bases and J lost 4 bases; the stretch between them is 13 bases long. The CDR3 runs 14 residues from the cysteine to the phenylalanine. Only the CDR3 part of the read is kept: 42 bases, read in frame from the first base. The germline V gene (reference sequence) specifies LNHDA as CDR1 and SQIVND as CDR2.

Library generation was performed with multiplex PCR. TCRdb lists the instrument as Illumina HiSeq 4000. CDR3 regions were amplified by Arm-PCR with iRepertoire HTBI primers to construct TCR beta libraries. PCR products were gel purified before sequencing. From the authors' description of their analysis: A total of roughly 65 TRBV and 14 TRBJ segments were identified across samples and were used for gene usage analysis of CDR3 amino acid clonotypes. COPE and FqMerger were used to merge filtered high-quality paired reads into contigs. BLAST was used to align contigs to the IMGT TRBV, TRBD and TRBJ reference genes, and CDR3 was defined following IMGT. Clonotypes above 0.1% frequency were classified as highly expanded clones. Shannon entropy served as the measure of repertoire diversity, while the Gini coefficient captured V-J evenness. A clonotype found in more than one individual was treated as public. In TCRdb, the public reads were trimmed at Q25 with fastp and aligned with MiXCR, with productive beta chains retained. Each CDR3 protein appears once, grouped with its most common genes and DNA. Here the V and J calls rest on TCRdb's processing, not on the authors' analysis. For this sample there are a few hundred thousand distinct CDR3 sequences; around 19% appear just once. Of the sample, approximately 20% is held by the ten largest clones.

This sequence uses TRBV19 and TRBJ1-1, and the D gene may be TRBD1, 6 bases matching. This clonotype was sampled from a female donor with Graves disease. The sequenced sample was peripheral blood mononuclear cells (PBMCs), obtained at new diagnosis, from a patient treated with antithyroid drugs. The CDR3 here reads CASSTYREGTEAFF. The DNA sequence follows: TGTGCCAGTAGTACCTACAGGGAGGGCACTGAAGCTTTCTTT.